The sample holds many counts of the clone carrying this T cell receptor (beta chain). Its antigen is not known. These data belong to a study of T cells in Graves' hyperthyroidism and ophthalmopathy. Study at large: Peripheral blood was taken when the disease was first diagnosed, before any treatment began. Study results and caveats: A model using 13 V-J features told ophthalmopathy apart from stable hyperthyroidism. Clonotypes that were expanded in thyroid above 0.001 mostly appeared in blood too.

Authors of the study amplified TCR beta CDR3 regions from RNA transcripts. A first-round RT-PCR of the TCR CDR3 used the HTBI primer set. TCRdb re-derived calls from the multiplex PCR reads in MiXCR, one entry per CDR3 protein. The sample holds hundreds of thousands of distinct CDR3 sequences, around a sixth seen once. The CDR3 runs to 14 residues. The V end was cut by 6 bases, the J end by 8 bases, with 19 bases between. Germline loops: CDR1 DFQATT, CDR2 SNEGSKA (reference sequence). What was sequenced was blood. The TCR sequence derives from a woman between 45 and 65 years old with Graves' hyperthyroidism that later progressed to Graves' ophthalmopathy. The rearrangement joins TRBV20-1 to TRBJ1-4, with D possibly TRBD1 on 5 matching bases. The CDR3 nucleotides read TGCAGTGCCCTACGGGACGGAAATTCGGAAAAACTGTTTTTT. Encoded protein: CSALRDGNSEKLFF.